Presented here are 13 T cell receptor beta chains from one specimen sequenced in a study of blood T cell repertoires in COVID-19. The protocol was immunoSEQ multiplex PCR, while the TCRdb copy is restricted to in-frame clones and leaves out a portion. The sample includes fewer than 250,000 clones, about 85% of them seen just once. Sequencing input: peripheral blood. The source of these receptors is a man aged 40-49 years with acute or convalescent COVID-19.

The rearrangement links TRBV11-2 to TRBJ1-2, with 7 bases matching TRBD1. Germline V gene data show CDR1 as SGHAT and CDR2 as FQNNGV. The CDR3 has 16 amino acids. V shed 1 base, J shed 0 bases, and the junction held 5 bases outside the gene matches. CDR3 region: CASSLVYRGPNYGYTF. In nucleotides, the CDR3 is TGTGCCAGCAGCTTAGTCTACAGGGGTCCTAACTATGGCTACACCTTC.

The chain uses TRBV30 and TRBJ2-7, with D maybe TRBD2 (6 bases). Germline CDR1 GTSNPN, CDR2 SVGIG (reference sequence). The CDR3 extends over 13 amino acids. The ends were cut back, 4 bases at V and 3 bases at J, with 13 bases in the middle. CDR3 region: CAWTPSGVYEQYF. Here the CDR3 DNA reads TGTGCCTGGACCCCATCGGGGGTCTACGAGCAGTACTTC.

The chain's CDR3 is CASSLNILDTQYF. CDR3 bases: TGTGCCAGCAGCTTAAATATTCTCGATACGCAGTATTTT. The chain joins TRBV7-9 to TRBJ2-3; D is unresolved. Trimming removed 2 bases at V and 6 bases at J, with 9 bases between. This CDR3 region has 13 residues. The germline V gene has CDR1 SEHNR and CDR2 FQNEAQ (reference sequence).

The genes are TRBV11-3 and TRBJ2-1, with TRBD2 matching over 9 bases. CDR3 length equals 15 residues. J was trimmed by 0 bases and V by 3 bases; bases with no gene match: 0. Germline V CDR1 and CDR2: SGHNT, YENEEA. The CDR3 sequence: CASSFSGSSYNEQFF. DNA of the CDR3: TGTGCCAGCAGCTTTAGCGGGAGCTCCTACAATGAGCAGTTCTTC.

The chain links TRBV4-1 to TRBJ1-3; the D is unclear. Per the germline V gene, CDR1 is MGHRA and CDR2 is YSYEKL. Between the trimmed V and J ends, which lost 2 bases and 3 bases, there was a span of 17 bases. This CDR3 spans 17 amino acids. CDR3 loop: CASSQTDMTRSGNTIYF. Written as DNA, the CDR3 is TGCGCCAGCAGCCAAACTGACATGACCAGAAGTGGAAACACCATATATTTT.

The J gene is TRBJ2-2, the V gene TRBV4-1, with 7 nucleotides matching TRBD1. With 7 bases clipped from V and 5 bases from J, the junction kept 10 bases outside the gene matches. Germline CDR1 reads MGHRA; CDR2 reads YSYEKL. The CDR3 totals 15 residues. As DNA, the CDR3 is TGCGCCAGCAAGAGACAGGGTATGGGTACCGGGGAGCTGTTTTTT. Its protein is CASKRQGMGTGELFF.

The rearrangement links TRBV4-2 to TRBJ2-7; 11 bases agree with TRBD1. Per germline, CDR1 LGHNA and CDR2 YNFKEQ. The CDR3 loop spans 16 amino acids. The V and J ends lost 3 bases and 1 base, in that order; junction bases with no gene match: 5. The CDR3 reads CASSHPGTGGSYEQYF. The CDR3 DNA reads TGTGCCAGCAGCCACCCCGGGACAGGGGGTTCCTACGAGCAGTACTTC.

J is TRBJ2-5 and V is TRBV10-3; 9 nucleotides match TRBD1. Germline lookup yields CDR1 ENHRY and CDR2 SYGVKD. CDR3 length: 17 amino acids. Trimming removed 6 bases from V and 5 bases from J; junction bases left unmatched: 16. In nucleotides, the CDR3 is TGTGCCATCAGAAGCGGGACAGGGAAGGATCAGGGGGAGACCCAGTACTTC. Amino acids: CAIRSGTGKDQGETQYF.

The chain is built from TRBV28 and TRBJ2-3, with a tentative D call TRBD1 (5 bases). CDR3 length: 16 amino acids. V was clipped by 2 bases and J by 4 bases, with 16 bases between them. Germline CDR1 is MDHEN and CDR2 is SYDVKM. CDR3 DNA sequence: TGTGCCAGCAGTTTAAAAAGGGGTGGGCGCGCAGATACGCAGTATTTT. Translation: CASSLKRGGRADTQYF.

The chain recombines TRBV30 with TRBJ1-4; tentatively, D is TRBD1 (6 bases). CDR1 and CDR2 (germline): GTSNPN, SVGIG (reference sequence). V lost 6 bases and J 8 bases, leaving 16 bases between the germline ends. The CDR3 loop spans 13 amino acids. The CDR3 sequence is CACTGRSGEKLFF. The DNA for the CDR3 is TGTGCCTGTACAGGGAGAAGTGGCGAAAAACTGTTTTTT.

This clone was detected many times. The chain has TRBV5-1 and TRBJ2-7, with D possibly TRBD1 on 5 matching bases. CDR1 is SGHRS, CDR2 YFSETQ, per germline. The CDR3 is 14 amino acids. Trimming removed 5 bases from V and 2 bases from J, with 14 bases in between. This CDR3 is CASSITGSTYEQYF. The CDR3 DNA sequence: TGCGCCAGCAGTATCACAGGATCCACCTACGAGCAGTACTTC.

The genes are TRBV30 and TRBJ2-5; TRBD1 might be the D (5 bases). Trimming cost V 5 bases and J 5 bases, with 15 bases left between them. The length of the CDR3 is 13 residues. Germline V gene lookup returns CDR1 GTSNPN and CDR2 SVGIG (reference sequence). This CDR3 is CAWYLTERETQYF. The CDR3 nucleotides read TGTGCCTGGTATTTGACAGAAAGGGAGACCCAGTACTTC.

The V gene is TRBV3-1 (or the pseudogene TRBV3-2), the J gene TRBJ1-3, with D possibly matching TRBD1 (6 bases). Germline V gene data show CDR1 as LGHDT and CDR2 as YNNKEL (reference sequence). The germline V and J ends were trimmed by 5 bases and 8 bases, with 16 bases remaining between them. This CDR3 comprises 14 residues. CDR3 DNA sequence: TGTGCCAGCAGCTTAAATGCAGGGGCGTACACCATATATTTT. Encoded protein: CASSLNAGAYTIYF.